This record looks at one T cell receptor (beta chain) sequence and its context. This clonotype was detected only a few times. This receptor's antigen is unknown. Base qualities are not at hand, and no much larger clone is one base apart. Sequenced using an Illumina NovaSeq 6000. TCR cDNA was synthesized by 5'RACE template switching, which introduced a universal primer site and unique molecular identifiers. cDNA synthesis was primed from both the TCR alpha and TCR beta constant segments. Library amplification involved two PCR steps, and the second step added sample barcodes and sequencing adapters. Sequencing of libraries was performed on Illumina HiSeq 2500 (2x100 bp) or NovaSeq (2x150 bp). Regarding the original processing steps: Demultiplexing of reads and collapsing into UMI consensus sequences were performed with MIGEC, and V(D)J alignment was carried out with MiXCR. Vaccine-responding clonotypes were defined with edgeR using replicate PBMC samples, requiring FDR below 0.01 and a log2 fold change above 5 up to day 15. CD4 or CD8 identity was assigned to each bulk clonotype according to whether the clonotype was present at higher abundance in the sequenced CD4 repertoire or the sequenced CD8 repertoire. Through fastp at Q25 and MiXCR, TCRdb rebuilt clones from the public reads, retaining in-frame beta chains. For every CDR3 protein sequence, its rows merge into one entry that carries the most common genes and DNA. None of the V and J calls come from the authors' own analysis; TCRdb made them. Across this sample there are roughly 400,000 distinct CDR3 sequences, with about 17% seen only once. Roughly a sixth of the sample is in the top ten clones.

The treatment or condition label for this specimen denotes: live attenuated yellow fever vaccine strain. At each blood-draw timepoint, two biological replicates of bulk PBMCs were obtained. PBMCs were isolated from peripheral blood using a standard Ficoll-Paque protocol. TriZol was used to extract RNA from bulk PBMCs, from CD4 and CD8 fractions, and from dextramer-positive and dextramer-negative fractions. The entry originates in a study of T cells after yellow fever vaccination (dated by TCRdb to the late 2010s). The study in broad terms: The SMART-Seq v4 Ultra Low Input RNA kit was used to prepare libraries from fractions with low cell numbers. To track T-cell clones before and after primary and booster YFV17D yellow fever vaccination, bulk TCR alpha and beta repertoires were sequenced longitudinally. The cohort comprised two healthy male donors, one aged 18 to 29 and one aged 30 to 39 years. Blood was collected at multiple timepoints before and after primary and secondary immunization, and bulk PBMC replicates and cell subsets were isolated.

Overall study results and their limits: After the booster, most of the clones that had expanded following primary vaccination were detected again (roughly 97% of CD4 and more than 85% of CD8), which suggests that memory was broadly maintained. The study included only two donors, which limits how far the findings can be generalized. The secondary T-cell response was found to be weaker but faster than the primary response, with a peak reached on day 5 rather than on day 15. A small fraction of clonotypes appeared in both the CD4 and CD8 compartments, likely as a result of convergent recombination. Because abundant contaminating clonotypes from the bulk population could be contained in FACS-sorted repertoires, computational filtering was required.

From a lookup of the germline V gene, CDR1 and CDR2 are MNHEY and SVGEGT. V and J lose 7 bases and 8 bases, and a span of 9 bases separates them. The CDR3, cysteine through phenylalanine, is 12 amino acids long. The sequence is cut down to CDR3 DNA, 36 bases in frame from base 1. Here the chain combines TRBV6-2 or TRBV6-3 and TRBJ1-6; a tentative D match to TRBD1 spans 6 bases. The TCR originated in a young man who received the YFV17D yellow fever vaccine. Sequenced here: PBMCs, sampled before the yellow fever booster vaccination. DNA sequence: TGTGCCAGCACGACAGGTCATTCACCCCTCCACTTT. It encodes CASTTGHSPLHF.